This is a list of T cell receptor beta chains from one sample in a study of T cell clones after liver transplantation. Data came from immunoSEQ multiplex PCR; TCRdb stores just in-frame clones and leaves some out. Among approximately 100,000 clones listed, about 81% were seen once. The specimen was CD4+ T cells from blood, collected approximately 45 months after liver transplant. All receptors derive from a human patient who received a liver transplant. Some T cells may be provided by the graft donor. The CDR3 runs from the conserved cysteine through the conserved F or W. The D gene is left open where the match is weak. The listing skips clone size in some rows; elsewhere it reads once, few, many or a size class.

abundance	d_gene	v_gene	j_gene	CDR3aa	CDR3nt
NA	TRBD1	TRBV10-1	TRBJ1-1	CASRTGTGTEAFF	TGCGCCAGCAGAACCGGGACAGGGACTGAAGCTTTCTTT
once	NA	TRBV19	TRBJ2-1	CASSISSEQFF	TGTGCCAGTAGTATATCCAGCGAGCAGTTCTTC
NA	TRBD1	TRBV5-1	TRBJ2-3	CASSLPTGGETDTQYF	TGCGCCAGCAGCTTGCCGACAGGGGGCGAAACAGATACGCAGTATTTT
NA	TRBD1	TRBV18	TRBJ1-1	CASSPPQGKFEAFF	TGTGCCAGCTCACCACCACAGGGGAAGTTTGAAGCTTTCTTT
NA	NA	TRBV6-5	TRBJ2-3	CASSYKGQHTDTQYF	TGTGCCAGCAGTTACAAGGGGCAGCACACAGATACGCAGTATTTT
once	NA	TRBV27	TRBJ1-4	CASSLSAGEKLFF	TGTGCCAGCAGTTTATCGGCAGGTGAAAAACTGTTTTTT
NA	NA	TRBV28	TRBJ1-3	CASSLLSISGNTIYF	TGTGCCAGCAGTTTATTGTCCATCTCTGGAAACACCATATATTTT
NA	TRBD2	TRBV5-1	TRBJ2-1	CASRPSTSGGMWQFF	TGCGCCAGCAGGCCTTCGACTAGCGGGGGAATGTGGCAGTTCTTC
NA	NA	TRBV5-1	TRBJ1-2	CASSLGAGDYGYTF	TGCGCCAGCAGCTTGGGAGCGGGGGACTATGGCTACACCTTC
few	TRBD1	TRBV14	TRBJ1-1	CASSDRERGIMNTEAFF	TGTGCCAGCAGCGACAGGGAAAGGGGCATAATGAACACTGAAGCTTTCTTT
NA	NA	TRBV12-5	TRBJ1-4	CASGLGTATNEKLFF	TGTGCTAGTGGTTTGGGGACGGCAACTAATGAAAAACTGTTTTTT
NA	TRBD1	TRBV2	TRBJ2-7	CASLRDRVNEQYF	TGTGCCAGCCTCCGGGACAGGGTCAACGAGCAGTACTTC
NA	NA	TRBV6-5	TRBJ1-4	CASSLGTTNEKLFF	TGTGCCAGCAGTCTGGGCACAACTAATGAAAAACTGTTTTTT
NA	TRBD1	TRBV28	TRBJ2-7	CASSSGTGVPYEQYF	TGTGCCAGCAGTTCCGGGACAGGGGTTCCGTACGAGCAGTACTTC
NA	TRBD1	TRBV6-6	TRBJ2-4	CASRARDRGSKNIQYF	TGTGCCAGCAGGGCCCGGGACAGGGGGTCCAAAAACATTCAGTACTTC
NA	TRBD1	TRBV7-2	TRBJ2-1	CASSPRAWDRISEQFF	TGTGCCAGCAGCCCCCGAGCATGGGACAGAATCAGTGAGCAGTTCTTC
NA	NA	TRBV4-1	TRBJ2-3	CASSQEGRGLTDTQYF	TGCGCCAGCAGCCAAGAGGGGCGGGGGCTAACAGATACGCAGTATTTT
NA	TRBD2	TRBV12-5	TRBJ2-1	CASGSWTSGGWSEQFF	TGTGCTAGTGGTTCCTGGACTAGCGGGGGGTGGAGTGAGCAGTTCTTC
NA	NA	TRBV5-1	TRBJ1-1	CASSLAPGANTEAFF	TGCGCCAGCAGCTTGGCTCCAGGGGCGAACACTGAAGCTTTCTTT
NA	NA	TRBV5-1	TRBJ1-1	CASRNTMNTEAFF	TGCGCCAGCAGAAATACGATGAACACTGAAGCTTTCTTT
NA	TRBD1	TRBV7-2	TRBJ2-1	CASSVNRGPHNEQFF	TGTGCCAGCAGCGTCAACAGGGGGCCCCACAATGAGCAGTTCTTC
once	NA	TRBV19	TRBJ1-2	CASSIGWDTGYTF	TGTGCCAGTAGTATAGGCTGGGACACGGGCTACACCTTC
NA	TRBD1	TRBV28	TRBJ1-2	CASSLGGPQGAGGYTF	TGTGCCAGCAGTTTAGGGGGACCACAGGGGGCAGGTGGCTACACCTTC
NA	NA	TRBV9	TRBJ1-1	CASSVRDTFTEAFF	TGTGCCAGCAGCGTACGGGACACTTTCACTGAAGCTTTCTTT
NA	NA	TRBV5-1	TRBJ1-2	CASSLVTGQSYGYTF	TGCGCCAGCAGCTTGGTCACCGGACAGTCCTATGGCTACACCTTC
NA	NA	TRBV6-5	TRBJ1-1	CASSYLRALNTEAFF	TGTGCCAGCAGTTACTTAAGGGCGCTGAACACTGAAGCTTTCTTT
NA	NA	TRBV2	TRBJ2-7	CASPEAPFPGTKSYEQYF	TGTGCCAGCCCCGAAGCACCCTTCCCCGGGACAAAATCCTACGAGCAGTACTTC
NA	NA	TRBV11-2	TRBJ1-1	CASTLPTTNTEAFF	TGTGCCAGCACCTTACCCACGACAAACACTGAAGCTTTCTTT
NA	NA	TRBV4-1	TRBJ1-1	CASSQGRQAWNTEAFF	TGCGCCAGCAGCCAAGGGAGACAGGCATGGAACACTGAAGCTTTCTTT
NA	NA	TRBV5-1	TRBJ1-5	CASSLGQYSNQPQHF	TGCGCCAGCAGCCTTGGACAGTATAGCAATCAGCCCCAGCATTTT
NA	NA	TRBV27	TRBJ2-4	CASSFGRGNIQYF	TGTGCCAGCAGTTTCGGGAGAGGAAACATTCAGTACTTC
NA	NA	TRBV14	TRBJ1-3	CASSPTRTGGNTIYF	TGTGCCAGCAGCCCCACTAGGACTGGAGGAAACACCATATATTTT
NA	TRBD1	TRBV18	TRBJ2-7	CASSQGQGNYEQYF	TGTGCCAGCTCCCAGGGACAGGGTAACTACGAGCAGTACTTC
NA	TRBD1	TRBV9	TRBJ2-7	CASSVQGQGGEQYF	TGTGCCAGCAGCGTCCAGGGACAGGGAGGCGAGCAGTACTTC
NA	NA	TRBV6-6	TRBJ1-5	CASSPVGNQPQHF	TGTGCCAGCAGCCCCGTAGGTAATCAGCCCCAGCATTTT
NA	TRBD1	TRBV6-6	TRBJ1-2	CASSYGQGPRDYGYTF	TGTGCCAGCAGTTACGGACAGGGACCGAGGGACTATGGCTACACCTTC
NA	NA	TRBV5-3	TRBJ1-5	CARSPRTRTRDVNQPQHF	TGTGCCAGAAGCCCGCGGACACGAACCCGGGATGTCAATCAGCCCCAGCATTTT
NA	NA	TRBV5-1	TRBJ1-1	CASSFHTGNTEAFF	TGCGCCAGCAGCTTCCATACAGGAAACACTGAAGCTTTCTTT
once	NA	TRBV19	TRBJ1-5	CASSMGGNRVQPQHF	TGTGCCAGTAGTATGGGGGGTAACAGGGTTCAGCCCCAGCATTTT
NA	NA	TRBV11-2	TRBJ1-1	CASSLEVVNTEAFF	TGTGCCAGCAGCTTAGAGGTCGTGAACACTGAAGCTTTCTTT
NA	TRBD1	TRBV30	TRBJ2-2	CAWSPLGTGPTGELFF	TGTGCCTGGAGCCCATTGGGGACAGGGCCCACCGGGGAGCTGTTTTTT
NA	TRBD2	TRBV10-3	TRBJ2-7	CAISSGTSGRSYEQYF	TGTGCCATCAGTTCTGGGACTAGCGGGCGCTCCTACGAGCAGTACTTC
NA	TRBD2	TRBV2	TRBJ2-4	CASGVAGGNIQYF	TGTGCCAGCGGGGTAGCGGGGGGAAACATTCAGTACTTC
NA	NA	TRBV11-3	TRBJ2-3	CASSLDSTDTQYF	TGTGCCAGCAGCTTAGATAGCACAGATACGCAGTATTTT
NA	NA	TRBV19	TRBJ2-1	CASSITGTHEQFF	TGTGCCAGTAGTATAACAGGGACACATGAGCAGTTCTTC
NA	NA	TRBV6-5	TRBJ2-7	CASGNPGQGVYEQYF	TGTGCCAGCGGAAATCCGGGACAAGGGGTCTACGAGCAGTACTTC
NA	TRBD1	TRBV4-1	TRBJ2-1	CASSQTQGQGSYNEQFF	TGCGCCAGCAGCCAAACCCAAGGACAGGGGTCATACAATGAGCAGTTCTTC
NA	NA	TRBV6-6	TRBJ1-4	CASSYLQGPNEKLFF	TGTGCCAGCAGTTACCTCCAGGGACCAAATGAAAAACTGTTTTTT
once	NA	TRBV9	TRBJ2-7	CASSVGPPRYEQYF	TGTGCCAGCAGCGTAGGCCCGCCCCGTTACGAGCAGTACTTC
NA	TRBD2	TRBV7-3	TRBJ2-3	CASSARTSGRGDTQYF	TGTGCCAGCAGCGCCCGGACTAGCGGGAGAGGAGATACGCAGTATTTT
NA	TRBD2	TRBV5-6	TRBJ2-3	CASSPGLVAPDTQYF	TGTGCCAGCAGTCCGGGACTAGTCGCCCCAGATACGCAGTATTTT
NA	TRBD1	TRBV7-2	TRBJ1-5	CASSSGDSPNQPQHF	TGTGCCAGCAGCTCCGGGGACAGCCCCAATCAGCCCCAGCATTTT
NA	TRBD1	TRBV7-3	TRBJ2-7	CASSLIGGGEQYF	TGTGCCAGCAGCTTAATAGGGGGCGGCGAGCAGTACTTC
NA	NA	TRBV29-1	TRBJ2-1	CSVDIYSEQFF	TGCAGCGTTGATATCTATAGTGAGCAGTTCTTC
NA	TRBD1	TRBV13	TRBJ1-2	CASSSWGRDREEKGYTF	TGTGCCAGCAGCTCCTGGGGACGGGACAGGGAAGAGAAGGGCTACACCTTC
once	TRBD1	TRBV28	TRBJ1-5	CASSWGQATVQPQHF	TGTGCCAGCAGTTGGGGACAGGCCACAGTTCAGCCCCAGCATTTT
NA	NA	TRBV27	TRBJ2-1	CASSFSGVSYNEQFF	TGTGCCAGCAGTTTTTCTGGGGTCTCCTACAATGAGCAGTTCTTC